This TCR beta chain stems from a study of T-cell reconstitution after alpha-beta-depleted transplantation in children. A note on this clonotype: Its antigen is undetermined.

It was with unique molecular identifiers that the TCRbeta library was prepared. Using its own MiXCR run on the PCR reads, TCRdb lists one record per CDR3 protein. The sample yields about 300,000 distinct CDR3 sequences, around 10% seen once. Germline V gene data show CDR1 as KGHSH and CDR2 as LQKENI. CDR3 size: 15 residues. V lost 2 bases to trimming and J lost 2 bases, with 13 bases between them. Study outcomes and limitations: Some patients' high day-60 TCRbeta diversity was attributed to recipient cells surviving conditioning. Newly generated T cells supplied most T-cell counts and diversity one year post-transplant. Reported findings indicate that, about two months after transplant, alpha-beta T cells came from several hundred expanded clones, which were derived from non-depleted graft cells.

The genes are TRBV18 and TRBJ2-7; the D gene is possibly TRBD1 (5 bases). This TCR derives from a boy under three years old with acute myeloid leukemia, due to receive a stem cell transplant. The sequencing used PBMCs, collected before TCRalphabeta/CD19-depleted stem cell transplant. CDR3 residues: CASSPGQKPPYEQYF. The CDR3 coding sequence is TGTGCCAGCTCACCAGGACAAAAGCCCCCCTACGAGCAGTACTTC. Full variable domain (outside the CDR3, taken from reference TRBV18 and TRBJ2-7): NAGVMQNPRHLVRRRGQEARLRCSPMKGHSHVYWYRQLPEEGLKFMVYLQKENIIDESGMPKERFSAEFPKEGPSILRIQQVVRGDSAAYFCASSPGQKPPYEQYFGPGTRLTVT.